This T cell receptor beta chain originates from a study of blood T cell repertoires in COVID-19 (dated by TCRdb to 2019 to 2021). For the study in its entirety: Samples from collaborators originated in the United States, Italy and Spain and spanned both the acute and convalescent phases of COVID-19. The material from the prospective study consisted of cDNA or gDNA derived from T cells, B-cell-depleted T cells, or PBMCs. Subjects who had been exposed to COVID-19, were actively infected with it, or had recovered from it provided the deeply sampled blood TCRbeta repertoires that made up the dataset. A freely available public database, intended as a resource for researchers studying the immune response to SARS-CoV-2, is where the repertoires were released. The samples were drawn from two sources: the first 160 participants of the ongoing ImmuneRACE study, and 950 to 1,500 subjects contributed by 6 global collaborators. Nearly every sample came with metadata listing a de-identified subject ID, COVID-19 status, age in years and sex. Where HLA class I and class II types were available, the types were taken from metadata supplied by the sample provider, not from assay-based typing. Overall study outcomes, separate from this receptor: The amount of clinical and demographic metadata varied by source and participant and was provided uncurated.

Participants in the prospective study were enrolled through a virtual design, were aged roughly 18 to 95 years, and lived in approximately 24 United States geographic areas. Cohort assignment in the prospective study relied on participant-reported clinical history from a screening survey and a study questionnaire. For ImmuneRACE Cohort 3, a participant was defined as recovered based on two consecutive negative NP/OP PCR tests, clearance by a healthcare professional, or resolution of symptoms. In the prospective study, mobile phlebotomists collected whole blood, serum and a nasopharyngeal or oropharyngeal swab from each participant. Participants in the prospective study had the option to provide additional blood draws and questionnaires over a roughly 2-month period. Prospective study blood samples were shipped either frozen or at room temperature before DNA extraction. For this clone: Its cognate antigen has yet to be identified. No per-base quality is available; no much larger clone lies one base away.

TCRbeta CDR3 regions were amplified from genomic DNA using the immunoSEQ Assay, a bias-controlled multiplex PCR. The paper's data handling went like this. The number of nucleated cells in each sample was estimated by amplification of reference gene primers within the assay. To quantify the absolute abundance of each unique TCRbeta CDR3 rearrangement, sequence reads were collapsed and filtered. For each sample, productive Simpson clonality was calculated as the square root of Simpson's diversity index over productive rearrangements. The immuneACCESS repertoire file appears here via TCRdb, limited to in-frame rearrangements. These files lack a portion of the clones; in checked studies, under half of the deficit traces to unresolved V genes, and the cause of the others is not known. D and trimming come from the DNA, and the V and J calls and clone size come from that table. The sample records approximately 210,000 clones, 70% to 90% of which are singletons. The ten top clones hold around 8.9% of the sample.

Taken from cysteine to phenylalanine, the CDR3 has 14 residues. Just CDR3 DNA is preserved here, 42 bases in frame from base 1. The germline V and J ends show losses of 3 bases and 4 bases respectively, and no gene match explains 3 bases of the junction. The germline V gene supplies CDR1 SGDLS and CDR2 YYNGEE. The chain joins TRBV9 to TRBJ1-3; TRBD1 aligns with 8 central bases. The sample consisted of PBMCs or T cells enriched from blood (not recorded which). This receptor was taken from a woman under 30 who had recovered from COVID-19. The nucleotide sequence is TGTGCCAGCAGCGACACAGGGGGAGGAAACACCATATATTTT. Its protein is CASSDTGGGNTIYF.